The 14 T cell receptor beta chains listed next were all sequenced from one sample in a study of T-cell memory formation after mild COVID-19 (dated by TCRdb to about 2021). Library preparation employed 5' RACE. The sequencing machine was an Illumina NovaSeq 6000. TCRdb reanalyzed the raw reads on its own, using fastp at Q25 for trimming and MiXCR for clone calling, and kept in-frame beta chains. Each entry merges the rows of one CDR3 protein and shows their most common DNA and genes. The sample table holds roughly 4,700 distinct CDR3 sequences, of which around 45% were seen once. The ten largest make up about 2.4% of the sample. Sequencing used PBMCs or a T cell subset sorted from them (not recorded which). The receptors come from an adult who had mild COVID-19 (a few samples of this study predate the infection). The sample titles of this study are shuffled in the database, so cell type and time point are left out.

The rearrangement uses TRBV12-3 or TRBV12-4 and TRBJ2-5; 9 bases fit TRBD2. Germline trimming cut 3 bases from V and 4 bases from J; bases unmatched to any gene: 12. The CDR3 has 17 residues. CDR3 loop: CASSFGAGGPSSETQYF. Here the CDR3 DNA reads TGTGCCAGCAGTTTCGGGGCGGGAGGGCCGTCGTCAGAGACCCAGTACTTC.

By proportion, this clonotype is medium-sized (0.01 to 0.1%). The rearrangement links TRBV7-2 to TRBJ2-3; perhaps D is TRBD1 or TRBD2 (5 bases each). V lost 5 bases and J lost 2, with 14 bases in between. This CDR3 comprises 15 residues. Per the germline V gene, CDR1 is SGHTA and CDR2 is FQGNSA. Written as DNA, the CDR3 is TGTGCCAGCAGCACCCGGGACGGATCCACAGATACGCAGTATTTT. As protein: CASSTRDGSTDTQYF.

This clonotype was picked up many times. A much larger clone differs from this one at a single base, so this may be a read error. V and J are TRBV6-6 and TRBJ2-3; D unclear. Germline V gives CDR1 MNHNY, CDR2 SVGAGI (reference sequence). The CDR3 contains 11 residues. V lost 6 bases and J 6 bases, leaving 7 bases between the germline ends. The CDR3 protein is CASRSPDTQYF. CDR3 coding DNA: TGTGCCAGCAGGTCCCCGGATACGCAGTATTTT.

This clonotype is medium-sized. Here the CDR3 DNA reads TGTGCCAGCAGCCCTAGACTAGCGGGGGGGCCATCCGAGTTCTTC. Translation: CASSPRLAGGPSEFF. The chain couples TRBV7-6 to TRBJ2-1; 14 nucleotides align to TRBD2. V shed 5 bases and J 14 bases; nucleotides not matched to a gene: 11. The CDR3 sequence is 15 residues long. Germline V gene lookup returns CDR1 SGHVS and CDR2 FNYEAQ.

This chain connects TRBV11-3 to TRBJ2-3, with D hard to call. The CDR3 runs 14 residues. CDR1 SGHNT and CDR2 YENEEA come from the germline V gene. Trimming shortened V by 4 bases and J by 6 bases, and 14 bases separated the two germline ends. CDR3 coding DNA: TGTGCCAGCAGCTCCAATGGCAGCCCGGATACGCAGTATTTT. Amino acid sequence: CASSSNGSPDTQYF.

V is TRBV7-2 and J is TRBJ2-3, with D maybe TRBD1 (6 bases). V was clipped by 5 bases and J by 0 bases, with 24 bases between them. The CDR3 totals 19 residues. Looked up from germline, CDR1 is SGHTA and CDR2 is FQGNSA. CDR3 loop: CASSKLSGTPPFSTDTQYF. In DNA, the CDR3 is TGTGCCAGCAGCAAGCTAAGTGGGACACCCCCATTTAGCACAGATACGCAGTATTTT.

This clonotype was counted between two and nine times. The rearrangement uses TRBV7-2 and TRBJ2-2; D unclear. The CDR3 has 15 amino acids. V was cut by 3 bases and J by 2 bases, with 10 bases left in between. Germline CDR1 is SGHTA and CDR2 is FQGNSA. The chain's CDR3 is CASSFIQVNTGELFF. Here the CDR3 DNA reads TGTGCCAGCAGCTTTATCCAGGTCAACACCGGGGAGCTGTTTTTT.

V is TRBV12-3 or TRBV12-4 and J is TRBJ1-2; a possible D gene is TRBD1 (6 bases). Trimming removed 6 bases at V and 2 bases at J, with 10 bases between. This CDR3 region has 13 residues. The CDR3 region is CASSTQGNYGYTF. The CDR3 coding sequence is TGTGCCAGCAGCACACAGGGAAACTATGGCTACACCTTC.

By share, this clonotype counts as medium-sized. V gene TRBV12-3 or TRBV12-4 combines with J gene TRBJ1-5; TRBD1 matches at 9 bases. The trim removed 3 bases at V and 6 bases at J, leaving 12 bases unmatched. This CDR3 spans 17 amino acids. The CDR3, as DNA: TGTGCCAGCAGTTTCGGGGGACAGGGTCATCGTGGTCAGCCCCAGCATTTT. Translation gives CASSFGGQGHRGQPQHF.

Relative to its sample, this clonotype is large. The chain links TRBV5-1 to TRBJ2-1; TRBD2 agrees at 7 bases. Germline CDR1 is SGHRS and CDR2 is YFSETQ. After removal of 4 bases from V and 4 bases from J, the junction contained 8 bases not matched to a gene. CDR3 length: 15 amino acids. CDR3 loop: CASSANSGQYNEQFF. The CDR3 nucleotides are TGCGCCAGCAGCGCTAATAGCGGGCAATACAATGAGCAGTTCTTC. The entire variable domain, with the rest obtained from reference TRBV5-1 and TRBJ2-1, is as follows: KAGVTQTPRYLIKTRGQQVTLSCSPISGHRSVSWYQQTPGQGLQFLFEYFSETQRNKGNFPGRFSGRQFSNSRSEMNVSTLELGDSALYLCASSANSGQYNEQFFGPGTRLTVL.

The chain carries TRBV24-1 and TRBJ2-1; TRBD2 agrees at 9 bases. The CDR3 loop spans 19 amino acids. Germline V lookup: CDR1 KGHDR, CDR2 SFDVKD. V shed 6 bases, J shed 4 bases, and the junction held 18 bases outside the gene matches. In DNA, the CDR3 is TGTGCCACCAGTCCGGGAGGAGTAGCGGGAGTGAGTATATACAATGAGCAGTTCTTC. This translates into CATSPGGVAGVSIYNEQFF.

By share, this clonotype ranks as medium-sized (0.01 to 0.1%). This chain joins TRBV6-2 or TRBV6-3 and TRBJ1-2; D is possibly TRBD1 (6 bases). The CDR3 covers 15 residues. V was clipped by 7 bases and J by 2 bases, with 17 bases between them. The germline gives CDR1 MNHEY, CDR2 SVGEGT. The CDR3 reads CASTTPLTGNYGYTF. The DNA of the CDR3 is TGTGCCAGCACGACGCCCCTGACAGGAAACTATGGCTACACCTTC.

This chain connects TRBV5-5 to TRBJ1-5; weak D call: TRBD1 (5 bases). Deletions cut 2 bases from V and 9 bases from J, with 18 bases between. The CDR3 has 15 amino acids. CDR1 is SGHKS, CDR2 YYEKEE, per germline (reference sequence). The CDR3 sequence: CASSLYRDSPRPQHF. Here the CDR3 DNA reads TGTGCCAGCAGCTTATACCGGGACTCCCCCAGGCCCCAGCATTTT.

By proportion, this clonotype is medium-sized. CDR3 in amino acids: CASSFTGEQDQPQHF. CDR3 DNA sequence: TGCGCCAGCAGCTTTACAGGGGAGCAGGATCAGCCCCAGCATTTT. The V gene is TRBV5-1, the J gene TRBJ1-5; TRBD1 matches 7 bases. The CDR3 runs 15 residues. Germline loops: CDR1 SGHRS, CDR2 YFSETQ. V lost 2 bases and J lost 5; bases outside the gene matches: 7. Together with reference TRBV5-1 and TRBJ1-5, the CDR3 gives the full variable domain: KAGVTQTPRYLIKTRGQQVTLSCSPISGHRSVSWYQQTPGQGLQFLFEYFSETQRNKGNFPGRFSGRQFSNSRSEMNVSTLELGDSALYLCASSFTGEQDQPQHFGDGTRLSIL.